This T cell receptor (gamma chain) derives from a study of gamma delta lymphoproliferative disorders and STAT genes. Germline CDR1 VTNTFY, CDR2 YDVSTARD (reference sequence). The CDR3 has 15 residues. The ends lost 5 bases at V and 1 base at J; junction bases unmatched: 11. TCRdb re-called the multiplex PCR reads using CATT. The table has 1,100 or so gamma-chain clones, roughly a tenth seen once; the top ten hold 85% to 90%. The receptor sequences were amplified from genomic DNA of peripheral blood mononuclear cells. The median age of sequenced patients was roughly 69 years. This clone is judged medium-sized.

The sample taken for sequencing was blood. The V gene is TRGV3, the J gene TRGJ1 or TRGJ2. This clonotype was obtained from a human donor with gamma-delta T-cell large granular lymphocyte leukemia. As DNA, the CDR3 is TGTGCCACCTGGGTACCAACTCTTAATTATTATAAGAAACTCTTT. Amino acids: CATWVPTLNYYKKLF.